Following are 28 T cell receptor beta chains from one sample sequenced in a study of blood T cell repertoires in COVID-19. Profiled with immunoSEQ multiplex PCR; TCRdb holds only in-frame clones, not every one. The table includes hundreds of thousands of clones, 70% to 90% detected once. Sequenced material: PBMCs or T cells enriched from blood (not recorded which). These receptors were taken from a woman aged 35 to 49 who had recovered from COVID-19.

The V call is TRBV14, the J call TRBJ2-7; D remains unclear. Trimming left V 1 base short and J 7 bases short, with 17 bases between. CDR3 length: 15 residues. Germline values: CDR1 SGHDN, CDR2 FVKESK. CDR3 protein: CASSQVDSRPGEQYF. For the CDR3, the DNA is TGTGCCAGCAGCCAAGTTGACTCCCGACCTGGAGAGCAGTACTTC.

The chain employs TRBV29-1 and TRBJ2-7, with 9 bases fitting TRBD1. Germline CDR1 reads SQVTM; CDR2 reads ANQGSEA. This CDR3 spans 14 amino acids. With V trimmed by 5 bases and J by 7 bases, 12 bases remained unmatched. CDR3 sequence (DNA): TGCAGCGTTAATTCCGGGACAGGGTTAGGAGAGCAGTACTTC. Its protein is CSVNSGTGLGEQYF.

The V call is TRBV6-1, the J call TRBJ2-1; the D gene is possibly TRBD2 (6 bases). The CDR3 spans 17 residues. Germline V gene sequence: CDR1 MNHNS, CDR2 SASEGT. V was trimmed by 1 base and J by 3 bases, leaving 16 bases between them. For the CDR3, the DNA is TGTGCCAGCAGTGAAGGTGGGGCTAGCGACCACTACAATGAGCAGTTCTTC. This gives the protein CASSEGGASDHYNEQFF.

The CDR3 DNA follows: TGTGCCACCAGCAGAGGGACTAGCGGGGGCTATTGGAAGTACTTC. Protein sequence: CATSRGTSGGYWKYF. The chain has TRBV15 and TRBJ2-7, with 13 bases identical to TRBD2. The length of the CDR3 is 15 residues. J was trimmed by 11 bases and V by 1 base; bases with no gene match: 8. Germline V CDR1 and CDR2: LNHNV, YYDKDF (reference sequence). The variable domain in full, with the rest retrieved from reference TRBV15 and TRBJ2-7, is DAMVIQNPRYQVTQFGKPVTLSCSQTLNHNVMYWYQQKSSQAPKLLFHYYDKDFNNEADTPDNFQSRRPNTSFCFLDIRSPGLGDTAMYLCATSRGTSGGYWKYFGPGTRLTVT.

In its sample, this clone was seen once. V gene TRBV4-1 combines with J gene TRBJ2-7; TRBD2 matches at 10 bases. This CDR3 spans 15 amino acids. The J segment lost 1 base and the V segment lost 3 bases, leaving 3 bases of the junction unmatched. Germline CDR1 MGHRA, CDR2 YSYEKL. DNA of the CDR3: TGCGCCAGCAGCCAGACTAGCGGGCCGTCCTACGAGCAGTACTTC. This codes for CASSQTSGPSYEQYF.

V is TRBV27 and J is TRBJ2-2, with D uncertain. CDR1 is MNHEY, CDR2 SMNVEV, per germline (reference sequence). This CDR3 has 14 residues. V was shortened by 1 base and J by 6 bases, with 9 bases between the two germline ends. The CDR3 spells CASSLFAGSGELFF. Here the CDR3 DNA reads TGTGCCAGCAGTTTATTCGCCGGTTCCGGGGAGCTGTTTTTT.

This clone appeared a single time. The chain links TRBV7-9 to TRBJ2-7; TRBD1 matches 11 bases. This CDR3 has 15 residues. V lost 2 bases and J lost 3; bases outside the gene matches: 3. Germline V gene lookup returns CDR1 SEHNR and CDR2 FQNEAQ (reference sequence). CDR3 DNA sequence: TGTGCCAGCAGCTTATCCGGGACAGGGGGCTACGAGCAGTACTTC. Translation gives CASSLSGTGGYEQYF.

The rearrangement joins TRBV29-1 to TRBJ1-2; 8 bases fit TRBD1. The germline CDR1 and CDR2 sequences are SQVTM and ANQGSEA. The CDR3 loop spans 16 amino acids. Trimming at V came to 1 base and at J to 7 bases, leaving 14 bases not matched to a gene. The CDR3 DNA is TGCAGCGTTGAAGGGTCGACGGGACAGGAAATCTCTGGCTACACCTTC. It yields the protein CSVEGSTGQEISGYTF.

The J gene is TRBJ1-1, the V gene TRBV6-5; no definite D call. Trimming took off 6 bases at V and 10 bases at J, with 21 bases between the two ends. This CDR3 comprises 14 residues. Germline loops: CDR1 MNHEY, CDR2 SVGAGI. The CDR3 reads CASSSYQASGLAFF. Here the CDR3 DNA reads TGTGCCAGCAGCTCATATCAAGCCTCGGGTTTAGCTTTCTTT.

The chain has TRBV30 and TRBJ1-3; the D gene is possibly TRBD1 (5 bases). The germline gives CDR1 GTSNPN, CDR2 SVGIG (reference sequence). V lost 4 bases and J lost 7, with 17 bases in between. The CDR3 is 14 amino acids. CDR3 protein: CAWTKGDVGNTIYF. In DNA, the CDR3 is TGTGCCTGGACTAAAGGGGATGTTGGGAACACCATATATTTT.

CDR3 residues: CASNYYGTGGPIYNSPLHF. CDR3 in DNA: TGTGCCAGCAACTACTACGGGACAGGGGGACCCATCTATAATTCACCCCTCCACTTT. The V and J genes are TRBV2 and TRBJ1-6; 11 bases map to TRBD1. V gave up 7 bases and J gave up 3 bases; unmatched junction bases: 14. Germline CDR1 SNHLY, CDR2 FYNNEI. The CDR3 is 19 residues long.

This CDR3 is CASGLALKTGESTDTQYF. Here the CDR3 DNA reads TGTGCTAGTGGTTTGGCGCTAAAGACGGGAGAAAGCACAGATACGCAGTATTTT. V is TRBV12-5 and J is TRBJ2-3, with D perhaps matching TRBD2 (6 bases). This CDR3 contains 18 residues. Germline assignment: CDR1 LGHNT and CDR2 FRNRAP. Between the trimmed V and J ends, which lost 1 base and 0 bases, there was a span of 17 bases.

This chain joins TRBV29-1 and TRBJ1-1; 9 bases are a match to TRBD1. The CDR3 is made up of 13 amino acids. Germline V lookup: CDR1 SQVTM, CDR2 ANQGSEA. V lost 4 bases and J lost 6; bases outside the gene matches: 6. CDR3 protein: CSVGGTGRPEAFF. DNA of the CDR3: TGCAGCGTTGGAGGGACAGGGAGACCTGAAGCTTTCTTT. The full variable domain, in which reference TRBV29-1 and TRBJ1-1 provide the parts outside the CDR3, is SAVISQKPSRDICQRGTSLTIQCQVDSQVTMMFWYRQQPGQSLTLIATANQGSEATYESGFVIDKFPISRPNLTFSTLTVSNMSPEDSSIYLCSVGGTGRPEAFFGQGTRLTVV.

There are a few counts of this clone. This sample includes further DNA sequences coding for the same CDR3. The rearrangement joins TRBV10-3 to TRBJ2-7; TRBD1 agrees at 9 bases. J gave up 4 bases and V 0 bases, and 4 bases lay outside the gene matches. CDR1 and CDR2 (germline): ENHRY, SYGVKD. The CDR3 has 15 amino acids. Written as DNA, the CDR3 is TGTGCCATCAGTGAGTCGGGACAGGGATCATACGAGCAGTACTTC. Its protein product is CAISESGQGSYEQYF.

This rearrangement joins TRBV29-1 to TRBJ2-7, with 12 bases identical to TRBD1. The CDR3 is 14 amino acids. The germline V gene encodes CDR1 SQVTM and CDR2 ANQGSEA. V gave up 7 bases and J gave up 5 bases; unmatched junction bases: 9. In nucleotides, the CDR3 is TGCAGCGCCGAAGGGGGGACAGGGGGCGACGAGCAGTACTTC. Amino acid sequence: CSAEGGTGGDEQYF.

The chain has TRBV27 and TRBJ2-5; perhaps TRBD2 as D (5 bases). The CDR3 has 14 amino acids. V was shortened by 7 bases and J by 0 bases, with 12 bases between the two germline ends. Germline V gene sequence: CDR1 MNHEY, CDR2 SMNVEV (reference sequence). CDR3 sequence (DNA): TGTGCCAGCAAGGAGGAGATGGACCAAGAGACCCAGTACTTC. Its translation: CASKEEMDQETQYF.

The V gene is TRBV9, the J gene TRBJ1-1, with TRBD1 as a possible D gene (6 bases). V lost 3 bases and J lost 5, with 14 bases in between. The CDR3 has 14 amino acids. CDR1 is SGDLS, CDR2 YYNGEE, per germline. The CDR3 reads CASSETGSFTEAFF. The CDR3 DNA is TGTGCCAGCAGCGAGACAGGAAGTTTTACTGAAGCTTTCTTT.

J is TRBJ2-4 and V is TRBV5-8, with D possibly TRBD1 on 6 matching bases. The CDR3 extends over 15 amino acids. CDR1 and CDR2 from the germline V gene are SGHTS and YDEGEE. V shed 0 bases and J shed 0 bases, with 7 bases lying between them. Here the CDR3 reads CASSLEGGAKNIQYF. CDR3 DNA: TGTGCCAGCAGCTTGGAAGGGGGAGCCAAAAACATTCAGTACTTC.

The DNA of the CDR3 is TGTGCCAGCAGTTTGGGCCCCCCTCTCGATGAGCAGTTCTTC. This codes for CASSLGPPLDEQFF. The rearrangement uses TRBV27 and TRBJ2-1; D call uncertain. Trimming took 3 bases from V and 8 from J, leaving 14 bases between them. CDR1 MNHEY and CDR2 SMNVEV come from the germline V gene (reference sequence). The CDR3 totals 14 residues.

The rearrangement joins TRBV18 to TRBJ1-2; 7 positions agree with TRBD1. The germline CDR1 and CDR2 sequences are KGHSH and LQKENI. The trim removed 4 bases at V and 5 bases at J, leaving 4 bases unmatched. The length of the CDR3 is 13 residues. The CDR3 region is CASSLGQEYGYTF. The CDR3 DNA follows: TGTGCCAGCTCACTCGGACAGGAGTATGGCTACACCTTC. Looking up the rest from reference TRBV18 and TRBJ1-2 gives the full variable domain: NAGVMQNPRHLVRRRGQEARLRCSPMKGHSHVYWYRQLPEEGLKFMVYLQKENIIDESGMPKERFSAEFPKEGPSILRIQQVVRGDSAAYFCASSLGQEYGYTFGSGTRLTVV.

The table lists this clone with a count of one. This chain joins TRBV4-2 and TRBJ2-1; 11 positions match TRBD2. This CDR3 is 14 amino acids long. CDR1 and CDR2 (germline): LGHNA, YNFKEQ. V lost 3 bases, J lost 5 bases, and 0 bases stayed unmatched. The CDR3 coding sequence is TGTGCCAGCAGCCAGACTAGCGGGAACAATGAGCAGTTCTTC. This codes for CASSQTSGNNEQFF.

This clone was recorded a few times. The chain carries TRBV6-5 and TRBJ2-5; tentatively, D is TRBD2 (6 bases). The CDR3 contains 15 residues. CDR1 and CDR2 from the germline V gene are MNHEY and SVGAGI. The ends were cut back, 2 bases at V and 1 base at J, with 11 bases in the middle. The CDR3 loop is CASSYIGGLQETQYF. In nucleotides, the CDR3 is TGTGCCAGCAGTTACATCGGAGGGCTCCAAGAGACCCAGTACTTC.

With regard to this clone: Germline is not matched at one junction end, which may reflect a read error. The chain is built from TRBV7-7 and TRBJ2-3; 15 nucleotides match TRBD2. The CDR3 sequence is 17 residues long. Germline V lookup: CDR1 SSHAT, CDR2 FNYEAQ (reference sequence). The CDR3: CASSFGTSGGPTDTQYF. In DNA form, the CDR3 reads TGTGCTAGCAGCTTCGGGACTAGCGGGGGGCCCACAGATACGCAGTATTTT.

This chain joins TRBV9 and TRBJ2-3; 9 bases align to TRBD2. The CDR3 has 18 residues. The germline gives CDR1 SGDLS, CDR2 YYNGEE. V lost 5 bases to trimming and J lost 0 bases; unmatched junction nucleotides: 13. As DNA, the CDR3 is TGTGCCAGCAGTCTAGGGCTAGCGGGATCAGGGAGCACAGATACGCAGTATTTT. Translating it yields CASSLGLAGSGSTDTQYF. Full variable domain (rest looked up from reference TRBV9 and TRBJ2-3): DSGVTQTPKHLITATGQRVTLRCSPRSGDLSVYWYQQSLDQGLQFLIQYYNGEERAKGNILERFSAQQFPDLHSELNLSSLELGDSALYFCASSLGLAGSGSTDTQYFGPGTRLTVL.

The rearrangement uses TRBV12-3 or TRBV12-4 and TRBJ2-3, with 7 bases aligning to TRBD2. CDR3 length: 13 amino acids. Trimming cost V 6 bases and J 4 bases; bases outside gene matches: 4. The CDR3, as DNA: TGTGCCAGCAGCGGACTAGTTGCAGATACGCAGTATTTT. Translated: CASSGLVADTQYF.

This clone appeared a single time. This rearrangement joins TRBV27 to TRBJ2-7; 11 nucleotides align to TRBD1. The junction had 14 bases not matched to a gene; V was cut back by 4 bases and J by 6 bases. The CDR3 sequence is 17 residues long. Germline V gene data show CDR1 as MNHEY and CDR2 as SMNVEV (reference sequence). CDR3 region: CASSSLTGTGGFGEQYF. CDR3 sequence (DNA): TGTGCCAGCAGTTCCCTAACCGGGACAGGGGGTTTCGGCGAGCAGTACTTC.

The chain joins TRBV5-1 to TRBJ2-1; 9 nucleotides line up with TRBD2. CDR3 length: 16 amino acids. Germline V gene data show CDR1 as SGHRS and CDR2 as YFSETQ. J gave up 5 bases and V 0 bases, and 6 bases lay outside the gene matches. The CDR3 sequence: CASSLGAGGPDNEQFF. The CDR3, as DNA: TGCGCCAGCAGCTTGGGGGCGGGAGGGCCCGACAATGAGCAGTTCTTC.

The rearrangement links TRBV3-1 (or the pseudogene TRBV3-2) to TRBJ2-7; the match to TRBD1 covers 10 bases. Trimming took 10 bases from V and 4 from J; bases not matched to a gene: 7. The CDR3 loop spans 13 amino acids. Germline V gene data show CDR1 as LGHDT and CDR2 as YNNKEL (reference sequence). The CDR3: CAIWGQGIYEQYF. For the CDR3, the DNA is TGTGCCATTTGGGGACAGGGGATTTACGAGCAGTACTTC.